This entry lists 2 T cell receptor beta chains sequenced from one sample in a study of cytomegalovirus exposure and HLA in healthy donors. Primers included in the PCR were 60 Vbeta and 13 Jbeta primers. Libraries were prepared by immunoSEQ multiplex PCR; TCRdb keeps only in-frame clonotypes and omits some of them. The table records around 100,000 clones, just under 80% of them present only once. Specimen: PBMCs. The receptors come from a male donor in good health and CMV-seropositive.

The gene calls are TRBV7-2 and TRBJ2-5, with D possibly being TRBD1 (5 bases). This CDR3 is built from 12 residues. CDR1 SGHTA and CDR2 FQGNSA come from the germline V gene. Trimming shortened V by 1 base and J by 5 bases, and 5 bases separated the two germline ends. CDR3 nucleotides: TGTGCCAGCAGCTTAGACAGGGAGACCCAGTACTTC. Amino acid sequence: CASSLDRETQYF.

The chain recombines TRBV19 with TRBJ2-2; D might be TRBD2 (7 bases). This CDR3 region has 15 residues. Trimming removed 3 bases at V and 4 bases at J, with 12 bases between. Per the germline V gene, CDR1 is LNHDA and CDR2 is SQIVND (reference sequence). This CDR3 reads CASSIGGARTGELFF. The CDR3 bases are TGTGCCAGTAGTATTGGGGGGGCGCGCACCGGGGAGCTGTTTTTT.